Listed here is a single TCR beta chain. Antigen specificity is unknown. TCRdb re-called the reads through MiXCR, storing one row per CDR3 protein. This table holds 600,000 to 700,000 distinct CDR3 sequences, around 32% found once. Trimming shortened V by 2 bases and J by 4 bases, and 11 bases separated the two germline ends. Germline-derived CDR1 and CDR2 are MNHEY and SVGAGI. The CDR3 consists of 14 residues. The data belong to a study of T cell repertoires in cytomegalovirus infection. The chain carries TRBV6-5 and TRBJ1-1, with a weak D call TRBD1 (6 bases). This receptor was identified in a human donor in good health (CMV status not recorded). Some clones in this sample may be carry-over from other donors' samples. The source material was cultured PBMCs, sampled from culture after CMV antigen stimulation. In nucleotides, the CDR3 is TGTGCCAGCAGTTACACGGAGGGGGGCACTGAAGCTTTCTTT. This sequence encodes CASSYTEGGTEAFF.